This entry lists 15 T cell receptor beta chains sequenced from one sample in a study of blood T cells in healthy people across ages. Primed by a sample-barcoded 5' primer and a J-beta primer mix, a second PCR proceeded for about 6 to 12 cycles. TCRdb analysed the 5' RACE reads with MiXCR anew, one entry per CDR3 protein. The sample consists of around 620,000 distinct CDR3 sequences, about 25% of them appearing once. The material sequenced was blood. These receptors were collected from a woman in her seventies in good health.

The rearrangement joins TRBV4-1 to TRBJ2-7; the D is unclear. This CDR3 is built from 15 residues. Trimming removed 0 bases from V and 4 bases from J, with 13 bases in between. In germline, CDR1 is MGHRA, CDR2 YSYEKL. The DNA for the CDR3 is TGCGCCAGCAGCCAAGAGCGTACATTTCCTTACGAGCAGTACTTC. Translating it yields CASSQERTFPYEQYF.

This sequence joins TRBV7-2 and TRBJ1-1; D possibly corresponds to TRBD1 (6 bases). Trimming removed 4 bases at V and 5 bases at J, with 14 bases between. The CDR3 totals 14 residues. Germline loops: CDR1 SGHTA, CDR2 FQGNSA. CDR3 DNA: TGTGCCAGCAGCTACTTCAGGGGCGGAACTGAAGCTTTCTTT. The encoded protein is CASSYFRGGTEAFF.

The V call is TRBV29-1, the J call TRBJ2-3; the D is unclear. This CDR3 is built from 16 residues. CDR1 SQVTM and CDR2 ANQGSEA come from the germline V gene. V was trimmed by 0 bases and J by 0 bases, leaving 13 bases between them. Written as DNA, the CDR3 is TGCAGCGTTGAAGATCGTTTCCGAACTAGCACAGATACGCAGTATTTT. Its translation is CSVEDRFRTSTDTQYF.

The chain couples TRBV2 to TRBJ2-2; unclear D gene. CDR3 length: 14 residues. CDR1 and CDR2 (germline): SNHLY, FYNNEI. Trimming removed 0 bases from V and 6 bases from J, with 8 bases in between. CDR3 amino acids: CASSEAPGPGELFF. CDR3 in DNA: TGTGCCAGCAGTGAAGCGCCGGGCCCCGGGGAGCTGTTTTTT.

This clonotype appeared many times. The rearrangement links TRBV2 to TRBJ2-7; unclear D gene. The V end lost 6 bases, the J end lost 4 bases, and 7 bases lay between the germline ends. Germline loops: CDR1 SNHLY, CDR2 FYNNEI. The length of the CDR3 is 11 residues. CDR3 loop: CASRSGYEQYF. CDR3 coding DNA: TGTGCCAGCAGATCTGGGTACGAGCAGTACTTC.

The chain joins TRBV5-1 to TRBJ2-7, with 7 nucleotides matching TRBD2. CDR3 length equals 13 residues. The V segment lost 0 bases and the J segment 9 bases; nucleotides outside the gene matches: 6. Germline V gene sequence: CDR1 SGHRS, CDR2 YFSETQ. The CDR3 sequence: CASSLDGDYRQYF. CDR3 sequence (DNA): TGCGCCAGCAGCTTGGACGGGGACTATAGGCAGTACTTC.

This chain joins TRBV5-1 and TRBJ1-1; D remains unclear. The V and J ends lost 4 bases and 1 base respectively, with 14 bases between them. Germline lookup yields CDR1 SGHRS and CDR2 YFSETQ. The CDR3 spans 15 residues. The CDR3 DNA sequence: TGCGCCAGCAGCCCCCTCCTTCAAGGGAACACTGAAGCTTTCTTT. This sequence encodes CASSPLLQGNTEAFF.

This clonotype was observed a few times. V and J are TRBV5-1 and TRBJ2-7; D not certain. Germline V gives CDR1 SGHRS, CDR2 YFSETQ. The CDR3 sequence is 14 residues long. V was trimmed by 3 bases and J by 2 bases, leaving 12 bases between them. The CDR3 protein is CASSSGPGPYEQYF. The CDR3 bases are TGCGCCAGCAGCTCCGGGCCCGGTCCCTACGAGCAGTACTTC.

This clonotype was seen a handful of times. The chain employs TRBV20-1 and TRBJ1-2; 8 positions match TRBD1. The CDR3 extends over 13 amino acids. Trimming removed 2 bases from V and 12 bases from J; junction bases left unmatched: 11. Germline values: CDR1 DFQATT, CDR2 SNEGSKA (reference sequence). The CDR3 here is CSARRWSRQGHTF. In DNA, the CDR3 is TGCAGTGCTAGAAGATGGTCCCGACAGGGGCACACCTTC.

This clonotype was detected a few times. The rearrangement joins TRBV4-2 to TRBJ2-4, with a tentative D call TRBD2 (5 bases). The CDR3 is made up of 18 amino acids. V shed 0 bases and J shed 11 bases, with 26 bases lying between them. Germline CDR1 reads LGHNA; CDR2 reads YNFKEQ. The CDR3 reads CASSQDIALRQLARVQYF. Written as DNA, the CDR3 is TGTGCCAGCAGCCAAGATATCGCTCTGCGGCAGCTAGCCCGGGTTCAGTACTTC.

This clonotype has just a few counts. Compared with germline, one end of the junction differs, possibly owing to a read error. The rearrangement uses TRBV5-1 and TRBJ2-5, with a tentative D call TRBD1 (6 bases). This CDR3 region has 12 residues. Germline-derived CDR1 and CDR2 are SGHRS and YFSETQ. This chain's CDR3 is CASRQGEEAQYF. CDR3 nucleotides: TGCGCCAGCAGACAGGGAGAAGAGGCCCAGTACTTC.

The chain combines TRBV3-1 with TRBJ2-7; 11 bases line up with TRBD1. The CDR3 is 14 residues long. V gave up 9 bases and J gave up 3 bases; unmatched junction bases: 7. Germline V gives CDR1 LGHDT, CDR2 YNNKEL (reference sequence). The CDR3 sequence: CASTWTGGSYEQYF. The CDR3 region has the DNA TGTGCCAGTACTTGGACAGGGGGCAGCTACGAGCAGTACTTC.

In regard to this clonotype: Mismatch with germline at one junction end may stem from a read error. This chain's CDR3 is CAGSSQLKASNEQFF. The CDR3 DNA reads TGTGCCGGCAGCTCCCAACTCAAAGCGTCCAATGAGCAGTTCTTC. The chain combines TRBV7-6 with TRBJ2-5; D remains unclear. The DNA end lines up better with TRBJ2-1; the J call may be wrong. Germline-derived CDR1 and CDR2 are SGHVS and FNYEAQ. The CDR3 is 15 amino acids.

The V and J genes are TRBV2 and TRBJ1-6; 11 bases are a match to TRBD1. Germline CDR1 reads SNHLY; CDR2 reads FYNNEI. The CDR3 has 15 residues. V lost 4 bases and J lost 7; bases outside the gene matches: 3. CDR3 sequence reads: CASSGGTGGNSPLHF. DNA of the CDR3: TGTGCCAGCAGTGGAGGGACAGGGGGGAATTCACCCCTCCACTTT.

This clonotype has just a few counts. This sequence joins TRBV2 and TRBJ2-2, with D tentatively TRBD1 (6 bases). The CDR3 has 15 residues. Germline loops: CDR1 SNHLY, CDR2 FYNNEI. V lost 3 bases, J lost 4 bases, and 12 bases lay in between. The CDR3 reads CASSEVRGPTGELFF. CDR3 DNA sequence: TGTGCCAGCAGTGAGGTCAGGGGTCCCACCGGGGAGCTGTTTTTT.